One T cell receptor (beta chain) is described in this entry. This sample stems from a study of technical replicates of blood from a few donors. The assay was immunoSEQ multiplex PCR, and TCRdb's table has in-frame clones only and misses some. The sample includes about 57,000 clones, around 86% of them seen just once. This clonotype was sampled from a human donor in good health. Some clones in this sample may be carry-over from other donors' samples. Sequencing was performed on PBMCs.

The CDR3 reads CASSSFSNQPQHF. The CDR3 DNA reads TGTGCCAGCAGCAGCTTTAGCAATCAGCCCCAGCATTTT. The rearrangement joins TRBV5-6 to TRBJ1-5; D is ambiguous. CDR1 and CDR2 (germline): SGHDT, YYEEEE. V lost 4 bases and J lost 0, with 5 bases in between. The CDR3 contains 13 residues.